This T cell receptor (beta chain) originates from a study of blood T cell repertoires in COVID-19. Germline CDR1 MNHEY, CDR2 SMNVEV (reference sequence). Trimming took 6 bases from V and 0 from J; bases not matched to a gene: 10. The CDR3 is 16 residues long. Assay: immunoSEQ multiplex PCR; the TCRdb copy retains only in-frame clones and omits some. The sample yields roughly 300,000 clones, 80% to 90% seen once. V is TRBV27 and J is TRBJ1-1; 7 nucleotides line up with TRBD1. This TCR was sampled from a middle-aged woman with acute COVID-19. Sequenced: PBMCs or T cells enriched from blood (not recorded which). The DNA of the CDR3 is TGTGCCAGCAGCTCCAGACAGGGATTCATGAACACTGAAGCTTTCTTT. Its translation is CASSSRQGFMNTEAFF.